This passage covers 2 T cell receptor beta chains from one sample sequenced in a study of control samples from healthy donors and cancer patients. Sequencing used immunoSEQ multiplex PCR; TCRdb keeps in-frame clones, though not all of them. The sample has about 150,000 clones, about 90% seen once. The specimen was blood. These receptors all come from a woman between 25 and 40 years old in good health.

This clone was counted a few times. V is TRBV18 and J is TRBJ1-5; D is ambiguous. The CDR3 consists of 14 residues. Germline CDR1 and CDR2: KGHSH and LQKENI. V gave up 6 bases and J gave up 5 bases, with 14 bases separating them. The CDR3: CASSPDKGYQPQHF. Here the CDR3 DNA reads TGTGCCAGCTCTCCCGACAAGGGTTATCAGCCCCAGCATTTT. The entire variable domain, with the rest obtained from reference TRBV18 and TRBJ1-5, is as follows: NAGVMQNPRHLVRRRGQEARLRCSPMKGHSHVYWYRQLPEEGLKFMVYLQKENIIDESGMPKERFSAEFPKEGPSILRIQQVVRGDSAAYFCASSPDKGYQPQHFGDGTRLSIL.

This clone has just a few counts. The J gene is TRBJ2-3, the V gene TRBV10-3; 10 nucleotides match TRBD2. The V gene's germline CDR1 is ENHRY and CDR2 SYGVKD. CDR3 length: 16 amino acids. V shed 0 bases and J 4 bases; nucleotides not matched to a gene: 4. The DNA of the CDR3 is TGTGCCATCAGTGAGTCGGGTAGCGGGAGGCCAGATACGCAGTATTTT. This translates into CAISESGSGRPDTQYF.